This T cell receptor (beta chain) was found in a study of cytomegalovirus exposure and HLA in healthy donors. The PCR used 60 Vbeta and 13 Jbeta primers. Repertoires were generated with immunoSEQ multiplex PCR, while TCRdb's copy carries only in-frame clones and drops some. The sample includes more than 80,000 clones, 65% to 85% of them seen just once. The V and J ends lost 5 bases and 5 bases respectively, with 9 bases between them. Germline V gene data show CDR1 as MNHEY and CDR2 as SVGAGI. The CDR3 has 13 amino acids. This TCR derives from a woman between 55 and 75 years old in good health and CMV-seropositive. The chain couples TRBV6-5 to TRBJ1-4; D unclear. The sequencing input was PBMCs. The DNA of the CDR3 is TGTGCCAGCAGTACATTACCGAATGAAAAACTGTTTTTT. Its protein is CASSTLPNEKLFF.